The 29 T cell receptor beta chains reported below all come from one sample, sequenced in a study of blood T cells in healthy people across ages. It was with a sample-barcoded 5' primer and a J-beta primer mix that a second PCR of about 7 to 12 cycles was run. TCRdb processed the 5' RACE reads anew with MiXCR; each CDR3 protein has one entry. The sample holds over 600,000 distinct CDR3 sequences; around 50% are singletons and the top ten take 15% to 20%. Sample: blood. The source is a man aged 80 or over in good health.

On this clonotype itself: A much larger clone is a single base away; this may be a read error. As DNA, the CDR3 is TGTGCCACCAGTGATTCCGGGACTAGCTATGAGCAGTACTTC. It is translated as CATSDSGTSYEQYF. V is TRBV24-1 and J is TRBJ2-5; 9 positions agree with TRBD2. The germline CDR1 and CDR2 sequences are KGHDR and SFDVKD. V shed 2 bases and J 11 bases; nucleotides not matched to a gene: 8. The CDR3 has 14 residues.

The chain uses TRBV7-2 and TRBJ2-5; the D gene could be TRBD1 or TRBD2 (6 bases each). V lost 0 bases and J lost 11, with 28 bases in between. CDR1 is SGHTA and CDR2 is FQGNSA in the germline V gene. CDR3 length: 18 residues. The DNA for the CDR3 is TGTGCCAGCAGCTTAGCGGTAGTAGCGGCGGGACAATACAATGAGCAGTACTTC. Amino acids: CASSLAVVAAGQYNEQYF.

This chain uses TRBV28 with TRBJ1-6; 9 positions match TRBD1. J gave up 5 bases and V 3 bases, and 11 bases lay outside the gene matches. Germline V gene data show CDR1 as MDHEN and CDR2 as SYDVKM. This CDR3 comprises 18 residues. The CDR3 coding sequence is TGTGCCAGCAGTTTGAACCCCTTCCGGACAGGGGATAATTCACCCCTCCACTTT. This gives the protein CASSLNPFRTGDNSPLHF.

The chain carries TRBV28 and TRBJ2-1, with 8 bases matching TRBD2. The CDR3 has 15 amino acids. Trimming at V came to 2 bases and at J to 8 bases, leaving 8 bases not matched to a gene. Germline V CDR1 and CDR2: MDHEN, SYDVKM. The CDR3 DNA is TGTGCCAGCAGTTTAACCGGTAGCGGGGTCCATGAGCAGTTCTTC. Translation: CASSLTGSGVHEQFF.

The rearrangement joins TRBV28 to TRBJ1-2; 7 positions agree with TRBD1. The germline gives CDR1 MDHEN, CDR2 SYDVKM. V trimming: 3 bases; J trimming: 8 bases; junction bases outside the gene matches: 15. The CDR3 has 16 residues. The CDR3 protein is CASSLTAMRQGKGYTF. DNA for the CDR3: TGTGCCAGCAGTTTGACGGCCATGCGACAGGGAAAGGGCTACACCTTC.

This clonotype was detected a few times. The chain has TRBV29-1 and TRBJ2-3, with D perhaps TRBD2 (6 bases). Germline V gene sequence: CDR1 SQVTM, CDR2 ANQGSEA. The CDR3 loop spans 13 amino acids. V lost 3 bases and J 4 bases, leaving 11 bases between the germline ends. This chain's CDR3 is CSVDPGGADTQYF. The CDR3, as DNA: TGCAGCGTTGACCCCGGAGGGGCAGATACGCAGTATTTT.

Concerning this clonotype: A read error may produce the germline difference seen at one junction end. J is TRBJ2-3 and V is TRBV6-6; 8 bases are a match to TRBD2. Germline-derived CDR1 and CDR2 are MNHNY and SVGAGI (reference sequence). The CDR3 is 17 residues long. The CDR3 nucleotides are TGTGCCAGCAGTTCCCCCGTGCTAGCGGGTAACACAGATATGCAGTATTTT. It codes for CASSSPVLAGNTDMQYF.

The CDR3 DNA follows: TGTGCCAGCAGCGGAGGGGCCGTAGCGGCTAGCACAGATACGCAGTATTTT. This sequence encodes CASSGGAVAASTDTQYF. The chain links TRBV9 to TRBJ2-3; possible D gene TRBD2, 6 bases. The CDR3 spans 17 residues. CDR1 is SGDLS and CDR2 is YYNGEE in the germline V gene. V lost 3 bases, J lost 0 bases, and 17 bases lay in between. Together with reference TRBV9 and TRBJ2-3, the CDR3 gives the full variable domain: DSGVTQTPKHLITATGQRVTLRCSPRSGDLSVYWYQQSLDQGLQFLIQYYNGEERAKGNILERFSAQQFPDLHSELNLSSLELGDSALYFCASSGGAVAASTDTQYFGPGTRLTVL.

The CDR3 loop is CASSLRPATNNEQFF. In DNA, the CDR3 is TGCGCCAGCAGCTTGAGACCTGCTACCAACAATGAGCAGTTCTTC. The chain links TRBV5-1 to TRBJ2-1; D unresolved. V was shortened by 1 base and J by 5 bases, with 13 bases between the two germline ends. Germline V gene data show CDR1 as SGHRS and CDR2 as YFSETQ. CDR3 size: 15 residues.

This chain joins TRBV15 and TRBJ2-3; the match to TRBD1 covers 7 bases. Germline CDR1 and CDR2: LNHNV and YYDKDF (reference sequence). V was pared by 1 base and J by 1 base, with 5 bases of the junction left unmatched. The length of the CDR3 is 16 residues. CDR3 amino acids: CATSRVPGQGTDTQYF. The CDR3 DNA sequence: TGTGCCACCAGCAGAGTTCCCGGACAGGGCACAGATACGCAGTATTTT. Together with reference TRBV15 and TRBJ2-3, the CDR3 gives the full variable domain: DAMVIQNPRYQVTQFGKPVTLSCSQTLNHNVMYWYQQKSSQAPKLLFHYYDKDFNNEADTPDNFQSRRPNTSFCFLDIRSPGLGDTAMYLCATSRVPGQGTDTQYFGPGTRLTVL.

This clonotype was seen a handful of times. The V call is TRBV27, the J call TRBJ2-7; D might be TRBD2 (6 bases). V lost 6 bases, J lost 5 bases, and 17 bases lay in between. Germline values: CDR1 MNHEY, CDR2 SMNVEV (reference sequence). CDR3 length: 14 amino acids. As DNA, the CDR3 is TGTGCCAGCAGGCCCACCGGGGGAAACGACGAGCAGTACTTC. It specifies CASRPTGGNDEQYF.

This clonotype was counted only a few times. The chain combines TRBV20-1 with TRBJ2-1; 8 bases align to TRBD1. After removal of 0 bases from V and 7 bases from J, the junction contained 8 bases not matched to a gene. This CDR3 region has 15 residues. CDR1 and CDR2 from the germline V gene are DFQATT and SNEGSKA (reference sequence). CDR3 DNA: TGCAGTGCTAGAGATCATTACAGGGGGAGGAATGAGCAGTTCTTC. Translated: CSARDHYRGRNEQFF.

The J gene is TRBJ2-2, the V gene TRBV15; 7 bases map to TRBD2. The trim removed 1 base at V and 5 bases at J, leaving 7 bases unmatched. This CDR3 contains 16 residues. Per germline, CDR1 LNHNV and CDR2 YYDKDF (reference sequence). The CDR3 DNA reads as TGTGCCACCAGCAGAGGTGCGGGAGTACGAACCGGGGAGCTGTTTTTT. Translation: CATSRGAGVRTGELFF. Variable domain in full (rest from reference TRBV15 and TRBJ2-2): DAMVIQNPRYQVTQFGKPVTLSCSQTLNHNVMYWYQQKSSQAPKLLFHYYDKDFNNEADTPDNFQSRRPNTSFCFLDIRSPGLGDTAMYLCATSRGAGVRTGELFFGEGSRLTVL.

The V call is TRBV21-1, the J call TRBJ1-6. TRBV21-1 is given as a pseudogene. The CDR3 extends over 17 amino acids. CDR3 sequence reads: CASSLQPGPPTIWPLHF. CDR3 coding DNA: TGTGCCAGCAGCCTCCAGCCGGGTCCTCCGACTATTTGGCCCCTCCACTTT.

This clonotype showed up many times. The CDR3 reads CAISEGWSGTQETQYF. In DNA form, the CDR3 reads TGTGCCATCAGTGAAGGTTGGAGCGGGACACAAGAGACCCAGTACTTC. The V gene is TRBV10-3, the J gene TRBJ2-5; tentative D call: TRBD2 (7 bases). Looked up from germline, CDR1 is ENHRY and CDR2 is SYGVKD. V lost 3 bases and J lost 2, with 16 bases in between. CDR3 length equals 16 residues.

This clonotype was seen only a few times. The rearrangement joins TRBV5-4 to TRBJ2-1, with TRBD2 matching over 16 bases. This CDR3 has 15 amino acids. Looked up from germline, CDR1 is SGHNT and CDR2 is YYREEE (reference sequence). Trimming at V came to 3 bases and at J to 9 bases, leaving 3 bases not matched to a gene. CDR3 amino acids: CASSSGLAGGVEQFF. Here the CDR3 DNA reads TGTGCCAGCAGCTCGGGACTAGCGGGAGGGGTTGAGCAGTTCTTC.

This sequence joins TRBV27 and TRBJ2-7, with D possibly TRBD1 on 6 matching bases. CDR3 length: 14 amino acids. V was pared by 3 bases and J by 0 bases, with 9 bases between. The germline gives CDR1 MNHEY, CDR2 SMNVEV (reference sequence). The CDR3 DNA follows: TGTGCCAGCAGTTTTCAGGACAGCTCCTACGAGCAGTACTTC. This encodes CASSFQDSSYEQYF.

To note about this clonotype: Possible read error: a much larger clone is one base away. The chain has TRBV28 and TRBJ2-5; D may be TRBD1 (6 bases). With 6 bases removed from V and 13 bases from J, the gap between germline ends came to 24 bases. The CDR3 is 14 residues long. CDR1 and CDR2 (germline): MDHEN, SYDVKM. The DNA of the CDR3 is TGTGCCAGCAGACCCGGACAGCGGTCGGCCGAGCGGTACTTC. Translation: CASRPGQRSAERYF.

This clonotype appeared a few times. The gene calls are TRBV15 and TRBJ2-5; 7 bases fit TRBD2. Trimming cost V 0 bases and J 5 bases; bases outside gene matches: 6. There are 15 residues in the CDR3. Per the germline V gene, CDR1 is LNHNV and CDR2 is YYDKDF (reference sequence). The CDR3 bases are TGTGCCACCAGCAGAGATCGGCCCGGGAGGGAGACCCAGTACTTC. Translation: CATSRDRPGRETQYF.

The V call is TRBV24-1, the J call TRBJ2-3; the D gene is possibly TRBD1 (6 bases). This CDR3 has 15 residues. CDR1 KGHDR and CDR2 SFDVKD come from the germline V gene. V gave up 3 bases and J gave up 5 bases, with 14 bases separating them. CDR3 bases: TGTGCCACCAGTGATGTTGGACAAGGGGGAGATACGCAGTATTTT. Translation gives CATSDVGQGGDTQYF.

The gene calls are TRBV3-1 and TRBJ1-5; D not resolved. The V gene's germline CDR1 is LGHDT and CDR2 YNNKEL (reference sequence). Trimming pared 1 base from V and 5 bases from J, leaving 18 bases between. The CDR3 extends over 17 amino acids. CDR3 sequence reads: CASSQGPGPRRDQPQHF. As DNA, the CDR3 is TGTGCCAGCAGCCAAGGACCAGGCCCCCGGCGCGATCAGCCCCAGCATTTT.

CDR3 in amino acids: CASSLRGLEETQYF. CDR3 DNA sequence: TGTGCCAGCAGCCTCAGGGGGCTGGAGGAGACCCAGTACTTC. The rearrangement joins TRBV11-2 to TRBJ2-5, with TRBD1 matching over 8 bases. Germline loops: CDR1 SGHAT, CDR2 FQNNGV. V lost 5 bases, J lost 5 bases, and 7 bases stayed unmatched. This CDR3 is built from 14 residues.

The CDR3, as DNA: TGTGCCAGCAGCCGTAGTGTGGGGTCCTCTGGGGCCAACGTCCTGACTTTC. This gives the protein CASSRSVGSSGANVLTF. The V and J genes are TRBV4-2 and TRBJ2-6, with D unresolved. V lost 4 bases to trimming and J lost 0 bases, with 13 bases between them. Germline assignment: CDR1 LGHNA and CDR2 YNFKEQ. The CDR3 runs 17 residues.

Note on this clonotype: A junction boundary mismatches the germline segment, possibly from a read error. V usage is TRBV5-1 and J usage is TRBJ2-4, with 9 bases identical to TRBD2. The DNA end lines up better with TRBJ2-5; the J call may be wrong. Germline V gene sequence: CDR1 SGHRS, CDR2 YFSETQ. The CDR3 loop spans 17 amino acids. Here the CDR3 reads CAGSLLRSGRGQETQYF. DNA of the CDR3: TGCGCCGGCAGCTTGCTGCGTAGCGGGAGAGGACAAGAGACCCAGTACTTC.

As to this clonotype: At one of its ends the junction is not consistent with the germline gene, which may arise from a read error. The rearrangement joins TRBV4-3 to TRBJ2-7; D remains unclear. The germline V gene encodes CDR1 LGHNA and CDR2 YSLEER. The CDR3 is 16 residues long. The CDR3 spells CASSQERGSTYNERYF. CDR3 bases: TGCGCCAGCAGCCAAGAACGCGGCAGTACCTACAATGAGCGGTACTTC.

In this sample, this clonotype turned up a few times. The chain links TRBV28 to TRBJ1-4; 11 nucleotides line up with TRBD1. The CDR3 runs to 15 residues. Germline V gene data show CDR1 as MDHEN and CDR2 as SYDVKM. Trimming removed 7 bases from V and 8 bases from J; junction bases left unmatched: 9. CDR3 loop: CASTPLRDRGEKLFF. The DNA for the CDR3 is TGTGCCAGCACCCCTCTTCGGGACAGGGGGGAAAAACTGTTTTTT.

This chain links TRBV27 with TRBJ2-1; 8 bases line up with TRBD2. The end of the DNA fits TRBJ2-7 better, so the J call may be wrong. This CDR3 contains 17 residues. Germline CDR1 reads MNHEY; CDR2 reads SMNVEV (reference sequence). CDR3 in DNA: TGTGCCAGCAGTCCCTATTATTCCGGGAGGGTTTACAATGAGCAGTACTTC. It translates to CASSPYYSGRVYNEQYF.

This clonotype appeared a few times. The chain recombines TRBV6-6 with TRBJ2-5; no firm D call. V was trimmed by 6 bases and J by 1 base, leaving 9 bases between them. Germline V gives CDR1 MNHNY, CDR2 SVGAGI (reference sequence). This CDR3 spans 13 amino acids. The CDR3 sequence is CASSPKFQETQYF. CDR3 DNA sequence: TGTGCCAGCAGCCCCAAATTCCAAGAGACCCAGTACTTC.

In its sample, this clonotype was seen a few times. This chain connects TRBV5-1 to TRBJ2-1; 14 nucleotides line up with TRBD2. CDR1 and CDR2 (germline): SGHRS, YFSETQ. V was clipped by 0 bases and J by 8 bases; unmatched bases: 10. The CDR3 is 18 amino acids. CDR3 loop: CASSLAGTSGSFPDEQFF. CDR3 in DNA: TGCGCCAGCAGCTTGGCTGGGACTAGCGGGAGTTTTCCCGATGAGCAGTTCTTC.